This T cell receptor beta chain was identified in a study of T cell responses to AZD1222 COVID-19 vaccine. The data were produced by immunoSEQ multiplex PCR, yet TCRdb's version contains in-frame clones alone and is incomplete. Of 150,000 or so clones listed, 90% are singletons. This TCR was recovered from an adult in good health. The sample was peripheral blood, taken on day 0 of AZD1222 vaccination.

The chain's CDR3 is CASSLSGNEQFF. Written as DNA, the CDR3 is TGCGCCAGCAGCTTGTCTGGGAATGAGCAGTTCTTC. The chain couples TRBV5-1 to TRBJ2-1; D is uncertain. Germline assignment: CDR1 SGHRS and CDR2 YFSETQ. CDR3 size: 12 residues. Trimming stripped 1 base from V and 7 bases from J, with 6 bases between.